The T cell receptor (beta chain) described here comes from a study of blood T cell repertoires in COVID-19. Trimming took 4 bases from V and 4 from J, leaving 13 bases between them. The CDR3 consists of 14 residues. The germline CDR1 and CDR2 sequences are SGHRS and YFSETQ. Profiling relied on immunoSEQ multiplex PCR, and the TCRdb table lists in-frame clones only, not all of them. Among approximately 210,000 clones listed, roughly 87% were seen once. This clonotype originated in a man aged 40-50 years with active or convalescent COVID-19. Sequencing input: peripheral blood. The V and J genes are TRBV5-1 and TRBJ2-3; perhaps TRBD2 as D (6 bases). As DNA, the CDR3 is TGCGCCAGCAGCCAGGGACTTGGCTCAGATACGCAGTATTTT. Its protein is CASSQGLGSDTQYF.